These 14 T cell receptor beta chains were all obtained from the same sample, sequenced in a study of tumor-infiltrating lymphocytes in primary liver carcinoma. TCR beta cDNA was reverse-transcribed from 500 ng of total RNA. The reaction used a constant-region primer and ProtoScript II reverse transcriptase. Slightly modified ARM-PCR with three nested multiplex PCR rounds yielded TCR beta libraries. The opening two PCR rounds, approximately 10 cycles each, paired TRBV1-TRBV30 forward primers with a C-beta reverse primer. TCRdb processed the multiplex PCR reads anew with MiXCR; each CDR3 protein has one entry. This table holds around 330,000 distinct CDR3 sequences, about 50% found once. Unsorted whole blood supplied the blood RNA, and germline DNA was isolated too. Sequencing used peripheral blood. These receptors all stem from a woman aged 25 to 39 with primary liver carcinoma and hepatitis B virus infection.

This rearrangement joins TRBV6-5 to TRBJ2-1, with a weak D call TRBD1 (8 bases). Germline assignment: CDR1 MNHEY and CDR2 SVGAGI. V dropped 7 bases and J dropped 3 bases, with 22 bases sitting between them. This CDR3 has 17 residues. CDR3: CASNYRGSSGFYNEQFF. CDR3 DNA: TGTGCCAGCAACTACAGGGGGTCTAGCGGATTCTACAATGAGCAGTTCTTC.

A few counts support this clonotype. CDR3 sequence (DNA): TGTGCCAGCAGTGGAACTAGCGCCTACAATGAGCAGTTCTTC. As protein: CASSGTSAYNEQFF. The V and J genes are TRBV6-2 or TRBV6-3 and TRBJ2-1, with TRBD2 matching 7 bases. The V gene end was trimmed by 5 bases and the J gene end by 2 bases; junction bases not matched to a gene: 3. Germline V CDR1 and CDR2: MNHEY, SVGEGT. This CDR3 is built from 14 residues.

This clonotype was recorded many times. The chain is built from TRBV12-3 or TRBV12-4 and TRBJ2-2; D possibly corresponds to TRBD1 (6 bases). The ends were cut back, 6 bases at V and 6 bases at J, with 17 bases in the middle. This CDR3 spans 15 amino acids. In DNA form, the CDR3 reads TGTGCCAGCAGAGATACAGGGTTAGGCTCCGGGGAGCTGTTTTTT. Its protein is CASRDTGLGSGELFF.

The J gene is TRBJ2-5, the V gene TRBV28; D possibly matches TRBD1 or TRBD2 (5 bases each). Per the germline V gene, CDR1 is MDHEN and CDR2 is SYDVKM. V lost 6 bases to trimming and J lost 5 bases, with 16 bases between them. The CDR3 extends over 14 amino acids. CDR3 region: CASRGRGAWETQYF. The CDR3 DNA reads as TGTGCCAGCAGAGGCAGAGGGGCTTGGGAGACCCAGTACTTC.

The rearrangement uses TRBV28 and TRBJ2-4; D is possibly TRBD2 (5 bases). The germline CDR1 and CDR2 sequences are MDHEN and SYDVKM. There are 15 residues in the CDR3. The V and J ends lost 5 bases and 0 bases respectively, with 11 bases between them. The CDR3 loop is CASSNPGIAKNIQYF. The CDR3 DNA is TGTGCCAGCAGTAACCCGGGAATAGCCAAAAACATTCAGTACTTC.

Worth noting for this clonotype: Sequence at one end of the junction differs from germline and may be a read error. The chain recombines TRBV11-2 with TRBJ2-3; D is perhaps TRBD2 (5 bases). Germline-derived CDR1 and CDR2 are SGHAT and FQNNGV. The CDR3 extends over 15 amino acids. CDR3: CASSFSQEVFDTQYF. In DNA form, the CDR3 reads TGTGCCAGCAGCTTCTCCCAGGAGGTATTCGATACACAGTATTTT.

With regard to this clonotype: One junction end does not reproduce the germline sequence, and a read error may be involved. The rearrangement uses TRBV12-3 or TRBV12-4 and TRBJ2-1; no definite D call. The CDR3 consists of 12 residues. The CDR3 spells CVSSLVRNEQFF. CDR3 nucleotide sequence: TGTGTCAGCAGTTTGGTGAGAAATGAGCAGTTCTTC.

A remark on this clonotype: Possible read error: a much larger clone is one base away. Here the CDR3 reads CASSSGTSGRPPGELFF. The CDR3 DNA follows: TGTGCCAGCAGTTCCGGGACTAGCGGGAGGCCCCCCGGGGAGCTGTTTTTT. V usage is TRBV6-1 and J usage is TRBJ2-2; 15 bases are shared with TRBD2. The CDR3 contains 17 residues. The germline V gene has CDR1 MNHNS and CDR2 SASEGT. V lost 5 bases and J lost 6; bases outside the gene matches: 7.

Concerning this clonotype: At one end, the junction sequence differs from germline, possibly due to a read error. The chain employs TRBV6-5 and TRBJ1-1; no firm D call. Germline CDR1 and CDR2: MNHEY and SVGAGI. The CDR3 extends over 15 amino acids. The CDR3 sequence is CASTRKRLMNIEAFF. CDR3 DNA: TGTGCCAGCACCAGAAAACGGTTGATGAACATTGAAGCTTTCTTT.

The chain links TRBV7-8 to TRBJ2-2, with a weak D call TRBD2 (5 bases). This CDR3 has 15 amino acids. Germline CDR1 SGHVS, CDR2 FQNEAQ. V lost 7 bases to trimming and J lost 7 bases, with 19 bases between them. Here the CDR3 reads CASKVSEGEFGELFF. The CDR3 region has the DNA TGTGCCAGCAAGGTGTCAGAGGGCGAATTCGGGGAGCTGTTTTTT. The variable domain in full, completed from reference TRBV7-8 and TRBJ2-2, reads GAGVSQSPRYKVAKRGQDVALRCDPISGHVSLFWYQQALGQGPEFLTYFQNEAQLDKSGLPSDRFFAERPEGSVSTLKIQRTQQEDSAVYLCASKVSEGEFGELFFGEGSRLTVL.

Regarding this clonotype: The germline gene is not matched at one end of the junction; a read error may be the cause. This chain joins TRBV5-5 and TRBJ2-7, with D tentatively TRBD2 (6 bases). Germline-derived CDR1 and CDR2 are SGHKS and YYEKEE (reference sequence). The CDR3 has 13 residues. The CDR3 region is CVSSLDYTYEQYF. The CDR3 DNA follows: TGTGTCAGCAGCTTGGACTACACCTACGAGCAGTACTTC.

CDR3 in DNA: TGTGCCAGCAGCTTAGTATCGATAGGAGATGAGCAGTTCTTC. Residues: CASSLVSIGDEQFF. J is TRBJ2-1 and V is TRBV7-9, with D unresolved. V was pared by 1 base and J by 8 bases, with 12 bases between. The V gene's germline CDR1 is SEHNR and CDR2 FQNEAQ (reference sequence). This CDR3 comprises 14 residues. The variable domain in full, completed from reference TRBV7-9 and TRBJ2-1, reads DTGVSQNPRHKITKRGQNVTFRCDPISEHNRLYWYRQTLGQGPEFLTYFQNEAQLEKSRLLSDRFSAERPKGSFSTLEIQRTEQGDSAMYLCASSLVSIGDEQFFGPGTRLTVL.

J is TRBJ2-3 and V is TRBV9, with D hard to call. V was clipped by 4 bases and J by 3 bases, with 18 bases between them. The CDR3 spans 16 residues. Per the germline V gene, CDR1 is SGDLS and CDR2 is YYNGEE. The CDR3 reads CASSLSAGKGTDTQYF. For the CDR3, the DNA is TGTGCCAGCAGCCTATCCGCAGGTAAAGGAACAGATACGCAGTATTTT.

On this clonotype: A read error may be the cause here, since a much bigger clone is one base away. The V call is TRBV4-3, the J call TRBJ2-1; 9 positions agree with TRBD2. The CDR3 spans 15 residues. Germline CDR1 LGHNA, CDR2 YSLEER. The CDR3 here is CANSQVAGEVNEQFF. In nucleotides, the CDR3 is TGCGCCAACAGCCAAGTAGCGGGAGAGGTTAATGAGCAGTTCTTC.